This passage covers 25 T cell receptor beta chains from one sample sequenced in a study of OX40 agonist ivuxolimab in advanced cancers. Clones were read by immunoSEQ multiplex PCR, and TCRdb kept only the in-frame ones, dropping some. The table records approximately 82,000 clones, approximately 95% of them present only once. Specimen: CD4+ or CD8+ T cells sorted from blood, collected in a trial of the OX40 agonist ivuxolimab. The receptors derive from an adult with an advanced solid tumor such as melanoma, head and neck, liver or kidney cancer.

This chain joins TRBV27 and TRBJ2-5; TRBD2 matches at 10 bases. V trimming: 0 bases; J trimming: 3 bases; junction bases outside the gene matches: 4. Germline values: CDR1 MNHEY, CDR2 SMNVEV (reference sequence). There are 16 residues in the CDR3. CDR3 nucleotide sequence: TGTGCCAGCAGTTTATCCCTAGCGGGAGTTAAAGAGACCCAGTACTTC. This encodes CASSLSLAGVKETQYF.

The J gene is TRBJ1-6, the V gene TRBV4-3, with D possibly being TRBD1 (5 bases). Germline V CDR1 and CDR2: LGHNA, YSLEER. The CDR3 runs to 16 residues. The ends were cut back, 1 base at V and 7 bases at J, with 14 bases in the middle. The CDR3 coding sequence is TGCGCCAGCAGCCAAGGCGCAGACAGAGGGAATTCACCCCTCCACTTT. Protein product: CASSQGADRGNSPLHF.

This clone was counted between two and nine times. The CDR3 DNA follows: TGTGCCAGTAGTATCTGGACAGGGGGCGAAGCTTTCTTT. Residues: CASSIWTGGEAFF. The chain employs TRBV19 and TRBJ1-1; 11 bases align to TRBD1. V shed 3 bases and J 8 bases; nucleotides not matched to a gene: 2. Germline loops: CDR1 LNHDA, CDR2 SQIVND (reference sequence). The CDR3 is 13 amino acids.

The chain links TRBV7-6 to TRBJ2-1; tentative D call: TRBD1 (6 bases). CDR3 length: 14 amino acids. The V gene lost 1 base and the J gene lost 6 bases, with 10 bases spanning the gap. Germline loops: CDR1 SGHVS, CDR2 FNYEAQ. CDR3 amino acids: CASSLGHRVNEQFF. The CDR3 nucleotides are TGTGCCAGCAGCTTAGGGCACAGGGTCAATGAGCAGTTCTTC.

The rearrangement links TRBV5-3 to TRBJ2-1; either TRBD1 or TRBD2 may fit D (6 bases each). TRBV5-3 is assigned to the ORF class and has an uncertain function. V gave up 4 bases and J gave up 4 bases, with 33 bases separating them. This CDR3 has 21 residues. CDR3 loop: CARSAWTWGAPPPVDYNEQFF. The CDR3 DNA reads TGTGCCAGAAGCGCCTGGACGTGGGGGGCGCCTCCGCCTGTGGATTACAATGAGCAGTTCTTC.

DNA for the CDR3: TGTGCCAGCAGTTGGACAGGGGCTAATGAAAAACTGTTTTTT. Its protein is CASSWTGANEKLFF. The V and J genes are TRBV27 and TRBJ1-4; 9 nucleotides agree with TRBD1. Unmatched junction bases numbered 0, after V lost 4 bases and J lost 3 bases. Germline V gene data show CDR1 as MNHEY and CDR2 as SMNVEV (reference sequence). The CDR3 extends over 14 amino acids.

The chain has TRBV11-2 and TRBJ2-1, with 14 bases matching TRBD2. The CDR3 runs 15 residues. The V segment lost 5 bases and the J segment 15 bases; nucleotides outside the gene matches: 12. Germline values: CDR1 SGHAT, CDR2 FQNNGV. This chain's CDR3 is CASSLPGLAGGPPFF. In nucleotides, the CDR3 is TGTGCCAGCAGCCTACCAGGACTAGCGGGGGGCCCTCCGTTCTTC.

The rearrangement links TRBV4-1 to TRBJ2-7; TRBD2 aligns across 7 bases. The CDR3 has 16 residues. V gave up 3 bases and J gave up 2 bases; unmatched junction bases: 10. CDR1 and CDR2 (germline): MGHRA, YSYEKL. This chain's CDR3 is CASSQGAGLHAYEQYF. DNA for the CDR3: TGCGCCAGCAGCCAGGGCGCGGGACTACATGCCTACGAGCAGTACTTC.

The rearrangement links TRBV7-6 to TRBJ2-7, with D perhaps given as TRBD1 or TRBD2 (5 bases each). This CDR3 has 13 amino acids. The V and J ends lost 5 bases and 5 bases respectively, with 13 bases between them. Germline V gene lookup returns CDR1 SGHVS and CDR2 FNYEAQ. CDR3 in DNA: TGTGCCAGCAGCCCTGGGGGTCCGAACGAGCAGTACTTC. It translates to CASSPGGPNEQYF.

The chain has TRBV5-4 and TRBJ1-2; no definite D call. Germline V gene sequence: CDR1 SGHNT, CDR2 YYREEE (reference sequence). V was cut by 1 base and J by 0 bases, with 10 bases left in between. The CDR3 sequence is 15 residues long. In DNA form, the CDR3 reads TGTGCCAGCAGCTTGTTAGCAGGAGCTAACTATGGCTACACCTTC. Amino acid sequence: CASSLLAGANYGYTF.

The chain recombines TRBV6-4 with TRBJ2-3; D is perhaps TRBD2 (6 bases). Germline assignment: CDR1 MRHNA and CDR2 SNTAGT. The CDR3 length is 13 residues. The germline V and J ends were trimmed by 8 bases and 1 base, with 10 bases remaining between them. CDR3 DNA: TGTGCCAGCGGGATAGCGGGCACAGATACGCAGTATTTT. As protein: CASGIAGTDTQYF.

The chain uses TRBV5-4 and TRBJ2-1; D is possibly TRBD2 (5 bases). This CDR3 spans 14 amino acids. Between the trimmed V and J ends, which lost 0 bases and 10 bases, there was a span of 14 bases. CDR1 is SGHNT, CDR2 YYREEE, per germline (reference sequence). This CDR3 is CASSLVPSPPEQFF. The CDR3 DNA sequence: TGTGCCAGCAGCTTGGTACCTAGCCCACCAGAGCAGTTCTTC.

The rearrangement links TRBV29-1 to TRBJ2-7, with 7 nucleotides matching TRBD2. The germline V gene has CDR1 SQVTM and CDR2 ANQGSEA. The CDR3 loop spans 14 amino acids. V dropped 0 bases and J dropped 6; count of bases not matched to a gene: 8. CDR3 coding DNA: TGCAGCGTTGAAGATCGGGCGGGAGTCGTCGAGCAGTACTTC. It is translated as CSVEDRAGVVEQYF.

This chain joins TRBV10-2 and TRBJ1-2; D gene unclear. V lost 4 bases to trimming and J lost 5 bases, with 2 bases between them. Germline V CDR1 and CDR2: WSHSY, SAAADI. This CDR3 has 10 residues. CDR3 nucleotides: TGCGCCAGCAGTGGTTATGGCTACACCTTC. Translated: CASSGYGYTF.

The chain uses TRBV5-6 and TRBJ2-5; D is unresolved. Trimming shortened V by 0 bases and J by 1 base, and 10 bases separated the two germline ends. This CDR3 has 15 residues. Germline CDR1 and CDR2: SGHDT and YYEEEE. CDR3 DNA: TGTGCCAGCAGCTTGGCCCCGGGCCCCCAAGAGACCCAGTACTTC. Translated: CASSLAPGPQETQYF.

The J gene is TRBJ2-3, the V gene TRBV10-3; D may be TRBD1 (6 bases). The germline CDR1 and CDR2 sequences are ENHRY and SYGVKD. The CDR3 has 16 amino acids. V shed 6 bases and J shed 0 bases, with 16 bases lying between them. CDR3 residues: CAIRDSRDPSTDTQYF. The CDR3 region has the DNA TGTGCCATCAGGGACAGTAGGGACCCTAGCACAGATACGCAGTATTTT.

V is TRBV6-8 and J is TRBJ2-7, with TRBD2 as a possible D gene (5 bases). Germline lookup yields CDR1 MNHGY and CDR2 SAAAGT. Trimming stripped 0 bases from V and 3 bases from J, with 15 bases between. The CDR3 sequence is 16 residues long. Written as DNA, the CDR3 is TGTGCCAGCAGTTACTCCCGGCTAGCTGGTTTCTACGAGCAGTACTTC. This translates into CASSYSRLAGFYEQYF.

This chain connects TRBV6-5 to TRBJ1-1; unclear D gene. CDR1 and CDR2 (germline): MNHEY, SVGAGI. This CDR3 is 15 amino acids long. V lost 7 bases and J 1 base, leaving 16 bases between the germline ends. DNA for the CDR3: TGTGCCAGCACTCTCGGAGCTGCGAAGAACACTGAAGCTTTCTTT. Translating it yields CASTLGAAKNTEAFF.

The chain links TRBV27 to TRBJ2-1; D unclear. The CDR3 covers 18 residues. The germline CDR1 and CDR2 sequences are MNHEY and SMNVEV (reference sequence). V dropped 3 bases and J dropped 0 bases, with 18 bases sitting between them. CDR3 protein: CASSFNSPSAPSYNEQFF. CDR3 DNA sequence: TGTGCCAGCAGTTTTAACAGCCCCAGCGCCCCCTCCTACAATGAGCAGTTCTTC.

V and J are TRBV6-5 and TRBJ1-5; D uncertain. The CDR3 extends over 13 amino acids. Germline CDR1 and CDR2: MNHEY and SVGAGI. The V and J ends lost 4 bases and 6 bases respectively, with 10 bases between them. The chain's CDR3 is CASSWREGQPQHF. CDR3 DNA sequence: TGTGCCAGCAGTTGGAGGGAGGGTCAGCCCCAGCATTTT.

The chain's CDR3 is CASSFDGDGNQPQHF. The DNA for the CDR3 is TGTGCCAGCAGTTTCGACGGGGACGGCAATCAGCCCCAGCATTTT. V and J are TRBV27 and TRBJ1-5, with D possibly being TRBD1 (5 bases). The V end was cut by 3 bases, the J end by 2 bases, with 11 bases between. Looked up from germline, CDR1 is MNHEY and CDR2 is SMNVEV (reference sequence). The CDR3 has 15 residues.

About this clone itself: One end of the junction fails to match germline, which may point to a read error. The J gene is TRBJ2-5, the V gene TRBV7-7; D possibly corresponds to TRBD2 (7 bases). Germline CDR1 is SSHAT and CDR2 is FNYEAQ (reference sequence). CDR3 length equals 15 residues. The DNA of the CDR3 is TGTGCTAGCAGTTCGGGAGGTTGGACAGAAGAGACCCAGTACTTC. Translating gives CASSSGGWTEETQYF. Using reference TRBV7-7 and TRBJ2-5 for the parts outside the CDR3, the full variable domain is GAGVSQSPRYKVTKRGQDVTLRCDPISSHATLYWYQQALGQGPEFLTYFNYEAQPDKSGLPSDRFSAERPEGSISTLTIQRTEQRDSAMYRCASSSGGWTEETQYFGPGTRLLVL.

V usage is TRBV27 and J usage is TRBJ2-1; maybe TRBD2 (7 bases). The CDR3 runs to 19 residues. The germline V gene has CDR1 MNHEY and CDR2 SMNVEV (reference sequence). Between the trimmed V and J ends, which lost 2 bases and 0 bases, there was a span of 20 bases. CDR3 amino acids: CASSLILQGGGSSYNEQFF. CDR3 sequence (DNA): TGTGCCAGCAGTTTAATCTTACAGGGAGGGGGAAGCTCCTACAATGAGCAGTTCTTC.

V and J are TRBV27 and TRBJ2-1; D possibly matches TRBD1 or TRBD2 (6 bases each). Per germline, CDR1 MNHEY and CDR2 SMNVEV (reference sequence). Trimming took off 4 bases at V and 10 bases at J, with 23 bases between the two ends. This CDR3 contains 16 residues. CDR3 sequence reads: CASSSRGLEGAREQFF. CDR3 nucleotides: TGTGCCAGCAGTTCCCGGGGGCTCGAGGGCGCAAGGGAGCAGTTCTTC.

DNA of the CDR3: TGTGCCAGCAGTTTATCCGGGGGAAACTATGGCTACACCTTC. The encoded protein is CASSLSGGNYGYTF. The V gene is TRBV27, the J gene TRBJ1-2, with D possibly TRBD1 on 5 matching bases. CDR1 is MNHEY, CDR2 SMNVEV, per germline (reference sequence). Trimming took off 0 bases at V and 2 bases at J, with 7 bases between the two ends. There are 14 residues in the CDR3.